Below are 5 T cell receptor beta chains sequenced from a single sample in a study of CD8 T cells in ankylosing spondylitis. A single record per CDR3 protein comes from TCRdb applying MiXCR to the 5' RACE reads. The sample carries about 340,000 distinct CDR3 sequences, about 15% recorded once. Sequenced material: blood, either unsorted or a sorted T cell fraction (not recorded which). Receptors were obtained from a male donor with ankylosing spondylitis or in good health (not recorded which).

In this sample, this clonotype turned up a few times. V usage is TRBV7-8 and J usage is TRBJ2-2; D unresolved. The CDR3 is 16 residues long. Trimming stripped 1 base from V and 4 bases from J, with 13 bases between. Germline CDR1 is SGHVS and CDR2 is FQNEAQ. This CDR3 reads CASSLDVRPGTGELFF. DNA for the CDR3: TGTGCCAGCAGCTTAGACGTCAGGCCGGGCACCGGGGAGCTGTTTTTT.

This clonotype was found many times. The chain has TRBV5-1 and TRBJ2-3, with unresolved D. CDR3 length: 13 residues. Trimming removed 5 bases at V and 2 bases at J, with 9 bases between. CDR1 and CDR2 (germline): SGHRS, YFSETQ. The CDR3 here is CASRNEATDTQYF. As DNA, the CDR3 is TGCGCCAGCAGAAATGAGGCCACAGATACGCAGTATTTT.

V is TRBV15 and J is TRBJ2-7; a possible D gene is TRBD2 (6 bases). Germline loops: CDR1 LNHNV, CDR2 YYDKDF (reference sequence). V was pared by 5 bases and J by 3 bases, with 17 bases between. This CDR3 is built from 15 residues. In DNA form, the CDR3 reads TGTGCCACCAGCGGCGGGGTGGTGGAGGGCTACGAGCAGTACTTC. Amino acid sequence: CATSGGVVEGYEQYF.

The chain couples TRBV30 to TRBJ1-1; maybe TRBD1 (6 bases). This CDR3 spans 14 amino acids. CDR1 is GTSNPN, CDR2 SVGIG, per germline (reference sequence). V lost 2 bases and J 4 bases, leaving 14 bases between the germline ends. CDR3 nucleotides: TGTGCCTGGAGTCCCGGAGGGGGTAGCACTGAAGCTTTCTTT. Encoded protein: CAWSPGGGSTEAFF.

This chain connects TRBV15 to TRBJ2-7; 7 nucleotides line up with TRBD1. Germline CDR1 LNHNV, CDR2 YYDKDF (reference sequence). The CDR3 contains 16 residues. The trim removed 0 bases at V and 3 bases at J, leaving 8 bases unmatched. CDR3 DNA: TGTGCCACCAGCAGAGACCGGACAGGAGTTTTCTACGAGCAGTACTTC. Encoded protein: CATSRDRTGVFYEQYF.